These 17 T cell receptor beta chains were all obtained from the same sample, sequenced in a study of cytomegalovirus exposure and HLA in healthy donors. Primers included in the PCR were 60 Vbeta and 13 Jbeta primers. The protocol was immunoSEQ multiplex PCR, while the TCRdb copy is restricted to in-frame clones and leaves out a portion. In the table there are some 190,000 clones, almost 75% of which are singletons. The sequencing input was PBMCs. Every receptor here comes from a woman under 40 in good health and CMV-seropositive.

This clone was found a few times. The J gene is TRBJ2-1, the V gene TRBV6-5; no reliable D call. The CDR3 consists of 14 residues. CDR1 and CDR2 from the germline V gene are MNHEY and SVGAGI. Deletions cut 6 bases from V and 5 bases from J, with 14 bases between. The CDR3 sequence: CASSLTGLNNEQFF. CDR3 DNA sequence: TGTGCCAGCAGCCTAACTGGGCTCAACAATGAGCAGTTCTTC.

CDR3 in amino acids: CASRLAGGVTDTQYF. CDR3 nucleotide sequence: TGTGCCAGCAGACTAGCGGGAGGGGTCACAGATACGCAGTATTTT. The chain joins TRBV4-2 to TRBJ2-3; TRBD2 agrees at 13 bases. There are 15 residues in the CDR3. Germline CDR1 and CDR2: LGHNA and YNFKEQ. With 6 bases clipped from V and 2 bases from J, the junction kept 2 bases outside the gene matches.

The V call is TRBV28, the J call TRBJ2-5, with TRBD1 matching over 8 bases. The trim removed 6 bases at V and 4 bases at J, leaving 7 bases unmatched. Germline values: CDR1 MDHEN, CDR2 SYDVKM. The CDR3 is 14 amino acids. CDR3 nucleotides: TGTGCCAGCAGGGCGGACAGGGAGGCAGAGACCCAGTACTTC. This gives the protein CASRADREAETQYF.

This clone was counted between two and nine times. J is TRBJ1-1 and V is TRBV5-1; D gene uncertain. Germline V gene data show CDR1 as SGHRS and CDR2 as YFSETQ. The CDR3 totals 15 residues. V lost 0 bases, J lost 0 bases, and 9 bases lay in between. The CDR3: CASSLAGPMNTEAFF. In DNA, the CDR3 is TGCGCCAGCAGCTTGGCTGGGCCCATGAACACTGAAGCTTTCTTT.

The rearrangement links TRBV6-1 to TRBJ2-4; the D gene is possibly TRBD1 (5 bases). Germline CDR1 reads MNHNS; CDR2 reads SASEGT. V dropped 1 base and J dropped 0 bases, with 25 bases sitting between them. CDR3 length equals 21 residues. CDR3 region: CASSEGEGVVSLIIAKNIQYF. CDR3 DNA sequence: TGTGCCAGCAGTGAAGGGGAAGGGGTCGTCAGTCTAATAATAGCCAAAAACATTCAGTACTTC.

Only one count was recorded for this clone. This chain joins TRBV7-9 and TRBJ2-5; no firm D call. Per germline, CDR1 SEHNR and CDR2 FQNEAQ (reference sequence). This CDR3 is built from 14 residues. V shed 4 bases and J shed 4 bases, with 13 bases lying between them. CDR3 residues: CASSSATVGETQYF. Written as DNA, the CDR3 is TGTGCCAGCAGCTCCGCCACGGTCGGAGAGACCCAGTACTTC.

This clone was observed a handful of times. The rearrangement joins TRBV6-5 to TRBJ1-2, with 10 positions matching TRBD1. The V gene end was trimmed by 0 bases and the J gene end by 9 bases; junction bases not matched to a gene: 7. The CDR3 spans 15 residues. Germline lookup yields CDR1 MNHEY and CDR2 SVGAGI. The CDR3 loop reads CASSYSGQGKESYTF. CDR3 DNA sequence: TGTGCCAGCAGTTACTCGGGACAGGGGAAAGAGAGCTACACCTTC.

V usage is TRBV27 and J usage is TRBJ2-7; 8 positions agree with TRBD1. The J segment lost 4 bases and the V segment lost 4 bases, leaving 9 bases of the junction unmatched. This CDR3 has 15 amino acids. Per germline, CDR1 MNHEY and CDR2 SMNVEV (reference sequence). The CDR3 DNA reads TGTGCCAGCAGTTCCCCGGGACAGGCAAATTACGAGCAGTACTTC. This sequence encodes CASSSPGQANYEQYF.

V and J are TRBV6-1 and TRBJ2-4; tentative D call: TRBD2 (7 bases). CDR3 length: 15 residues. The germline CDR1 and CDR2 sequences are MNHNS and SASEGT. Trimming took off 7 bases at V and 2 bases at J, with 15 bases between the two ends. DNA for the CDR3: TGTGCCAGCACAACAGGGAGCGGGACCAAAAACATTCAGTACTTC. It translates to CASTTGSGTKNIQYF.

The V gene is TRBV6-4, the J gene TRBJ1-1; the D gene is possibly TRBD1 (5 bases). Trimming removed 6 bases at V and 4 bases at J, with 12 bases between. CDR3 length equals 13 residues. Germline V gene data show CDR1 as MRHNA and CDR2 as SNTAGT. CDR3 coding DNA: TGTGCCAGCAGAGAAAGGGGAACCACTGAAGCTTTCTTT. Amino acid sequence: CASRERGTTEAFF.

As regards this clone: Distinct nucleotide sequences in the sample also encode this CDR3. J is TRBJ1-5 and V is TRBV28; no firm D call. This CDR3 comprises 15 residues. The V end was cut by 6 bases, the J end by 0 bases, with 12 bases between. Germline loops: CDR1 MDHEN, CDR2 SYDVKM. CDR3 in amino acids: CASRRAAYSNQPQHF. CDR3 DNA: TGTGCCAGCAGGCGAGCGGCATATAGCAATCAGCCCCAGCATTTT.

This chain links TRBV5-1 with TRBJ2-7; a possible D gene is TRBD2 (6 bases). The CDR3 spans 12 residues. The V and J ends lost 3 bases and 6 bases respectively, with 10 bases between them. The germline V gene has CDR1 SGHRS and CDR2 YFSETQ. The CDR3 reads CASSWTGVEQYF. The CDR3 DNA reads TGCGCCAGCAGCTGGACGGGGGTCGAGCAGTACTTC.

The genes are TRBV28 and TRBJ2-5; 7 nucleotides line up with TRBD2. The CDR3 loop spans 14 amino acids. The V gene end was trimmed by 2 bases and the J gene end by 5 bases; junction bases not matched to a gene: 5. CDR1 is MDHEN and CDR2 is SYDVKM in the germline V gene. The CDR3 region has the DNA TGTGCCAGCAGTTTAGGGGGGGTCGCGGAGACCCAGTACTTC. This encodes CASSLGGVAETQYF.

This chain uses TRBV6-6 with TRBJ2-1; maybe TRBD1 (6 bases). CDR1 is MNHNY and CDR2 is SVGAGI in the germline V gene (reference sequence). The CDR3 has 13 residues. The germline V and J ends were trimmed by 6 bases and 4 bases, with 10 bases remaining between them. CDR3 protein: CASRDSLYNEQFF. The CDR3 DNA reads as TGTGCCAGCAGGGACAGCCTTTACAATGAGCAGTTCTTC.

V usage is TRBV6-6 and J usage is TRBJ2-7; 9 bases are shared with TRBD1. From germline, CDR1 is MNHNY and CDR2 SVGAGI (reference sequence). V was clipped by 6 bases and J by 4 bases; unmatched bases: 10. The CDR3 spans 15 residues. CDR3 residues: CASRNIQGAGYEQYF. CDR3 DNA sequence: TGTGCCAGCAGAAATATACAGGGGGCTGGGTACGAGCAGTACTTC.

The chain is built from TRBV5-1 and TRBJ1-4, with TRBD1 matching 9 bases. Trimming cost V 2 bases and J 2 bases; bases outside gene matches: 1. CDR1 and CDR2 from the germline V gene are SGHRS and YFSETQ. The CDR3 covers 15 residues. The chain's CDR3 is CASSLGTGTNEKLFF. CDR3 nucleotides: TGCGCCAGCAGCTTAGGGACAGGGACTAATGAAAAACTGTTTTTT. The whole variable domain, remainder taken from reference TRBV5-1 and TRBJ1-4, is KAGVTQTPRYLIKTRGQQVTLSCSPISGHRSVSWYQQTPGQGLQFLFEYFSETQRNKGNFPGRFSGRQFSNSRSEMNVSTLELGDSALYLCASSLGTGTNEKLFFGSGTQLSVL.

The V gene is TRBV10-1, the J gene TRBJ1-2; D possibly corresponds to TRBD1 (5 bases). CDR1 and CDR2 (germline): WNHNN, SYGVQD (reference sequence). This CDR3 spans 13 amino acids. V was clipped by 4 bases and J by 2 bases, with 8 bases between them. The CDR3: CASSGQSNYGYTF. In nucleotides, the CDR3 is TGCGCCAGCAGTGGACAGTCAAACTATGGCTACACCTTC.